One TCR beta chain is described in this entry. Its target is unknown. The record originates from a study of Graves' ophthalmopathy and Graves' hyperthyroidism. Regarding the study as a whole: Forecasting of ophthalmopathy progression by the model achieved over 55% sensitivity and around 77% specificity. Distinction of ophthalmopathy from stable hyperthyroidism by a 13-signature model reached approximately 89% sensitivity and 81.08% specificity. A majority of expanded thyroid clonotypes exceeding 0.001 frequency were likewise present in blood.

The hyperthyroidism patients, aged 18 to 65, had been newly diagnosed, with under 2 months' duration. Germline lookup yields CDR1 LNHNV and CDR2 YYDKDF (reference sequence). V was clipped by 5 bases and J by 7 bases, with 18 bases between them. The CDR3 covers 16 residues. The sequenced template was RNA, covering the TCR beta CDR3 region. First-round RT-PCR relied on HTBI primers, and a second-round multiplex PCR came next. TCRdb analysed the multiplex PCR reads with MiXCR anew, one entry per CDR3 protein. The sample has 580,000 or so distinct CDR3 sequences; 35% to 40% are singletons. The clonotype comes from an adult man with Graves' hyperthyroidism. The sample consisted of peripheral blood or thyroid tissue (not recorded which). The V gene is TRBV15, the J gene TRBJ1-6, with D uncertain. The CDR3 region has the DNA TGTGCCACCAGCCCTCTCGGCGGGGAAATAAATTCACCCCTCCACTTT. It translates to CATSPLGGEINSPLHF. The whole variable domain, remainder taken from reference TRBV15 and TRBJ1-6, is DAMVIQNPRYQVTQFGKPVTLSCSQTLNHNVMYWYQQKSSQAPKLLFHYYDKDFNNEADTPDNFQSRRPNTSFCFLDIRSPGLGDTAMYLCATSPLGGEINSPLHFGNGTRLTVT.